One sample yielded the 25 T cell receptor beta chains listed below, sequenced in a study of T cells expressing NK-cell markers. Using the 5' RACE reads, TCRdb records one entry per CDR3 protein without DNA. This sample's clone table lists roughly 5,400 distinct CDR3 sequences. Specimen: blood T cells: a sorted CD56 or NKG2C T cell subset, CD4+ or CD8+ T cells, or bulk PBMC T cells (not recorded which). These receptors were taken from a man aged 18 to 30 in good health.

The chain couples TRBV10-3 to TRBJ2-1; TCRdb lists TRBD2, though no DNA is available to test this call. The CDR3 totals 15 residues. Germline CDR1 ENHRY, CDR2 SYGVKD. This chain's CDR3 is CAISEGLAGGREQFF.

The J gene is TRBJ2-2, the V gene TRBV6-2 or TRBV6-3; the D call of TRBD2 rests on TCRdb alone, since no DNA is present to check it. This CDR3 is 15 amino acids long. Germline CDR1 is MNHEY and CDR2 is SVGEGT. The CDR3 region is CASSPRLAGSGELFF.

The chain joins TRBV7-2 to TRBJ1-6. CDR1 and CDR2 (germline): SGHTA, FQGNSA. The length of the CDR3 is 15 residues. CDR3 sequence reads: CASSQTASYNSPLHF. Full variable domain (missing parts from reference TRBV7-2 and TRBJ1-6): GAGVSQSPSNKVTEKGKDVELRCDPISGHTALYWYRQSLGQGLEFLIYFQGNSAPDKSGLPSDRFSAERTGGSVSTLTIQRTQQEDSAVYLCASSQTASYNSPLHFGNGTRLTVT.

The chain carries TRBV12-3 or TRBV12-4 and TRBJ2-1; the D call from TCRdb, TRBD2, cannot be confirmed without DNA. The CDR3 runs 20 residues. Here the CDR3 reads CASSLAKSLPFSGNYNEQFF.

This chain links TRBV7-7 with TRBJ2-2. The CDR3 is 14 residues long. The germline V gene has CDR1 SSHAT and CDR2 FNYEAQ (reference sequence). The CDR3 sequence is CASSSTPNTGELFF.

The J gene is TRBJ2-1, the V gene TRBV7-9; TCRdb reports TRBD2, a call that lacks DNA to check it against. Germline CDR1 SEHNR, CDR2 FQNEAQ (reference sequence). CDR3 length: 19 residues. The CDR3 reads CASSLLRTSGREIYNEQFF.

The J gene is TRBJ1-1, the V gene TRBV30; the D call of TRBD1 rests on TCRdb alone, since no DNA is present to check it. Looked up from germline, CDR1 is GTSNPN and CDR2 is SVGIG (reference sequence). The length of the CDR3 is 15 residues. This chain's CDR3 is CAWNLVRGRGTEAFF. The whole variable domain, remainder taken from reference TRBV30 and TRBJ1-1, is SQTIHQWPATLVQPVGSPLSLECTVEGTSNPNLYWYRQAAGRGLQLLFYSVGIGQISSEVPQNLSASRPQDRQFILSSKKLLLSDSGFYLCAWNLVRGRGTEAFFGQGTRLTVV.

The gene calls are TRBV5-6 and TRBJ1-4; as DNA is missing, the TRBD1 call by TCRdb cannot be tested. The CDR3 has 15 residues. The germline V gene encodes CDR1 SGHDT and CDR2 YYEEEE. The CDR3 sequence: CASSRGTATNEKLFF. Complete variable domain (other parts from reference TRBV5-6 and TRBJ1-4): DAGVTQSPTHLIKTRGQQVTLRCSPKSGHDTVSWYQQALGQGPQFIFQYYEEEERQRGNFPDRFSGHQFPNYSSELNVNALLLGDSALYLCASSRGTATNEKLFFGSGTQLSVL.

Judged by frequency, this clonotype is medium-sized (0.01 to 0.1%). The chain links TRBV20-1 to TRBJ2-5; TCRdb's assignment of TRBD2 cannot be checked, as there is no DNA. Germline-derived CDR1 and CDR2 are DFQATT and SNEGSKA (reference sequence). CDR3 length equals 12 residues. CDR3 protein: CSAPGLKETQYF.

CDR3 in amino acids: CSASATGSSGGANVLTF. V usage is TRBV20-1 and J usage is TRBJ2-6; TCRdb's D call of TRBD1 is untestable without DNA. This CDR3 is 17 amino acids long. Germline assignment: CDR1 DFQATT and CDR2 SNEGSKA (reference sequence).

The V and J genes are TRBV15 and TRBJ1-4. The CDR3 spans 15 residues. The germline V gene has CDR1 LNHNV and CDR2 YYDKDF (reference sequence). The CDR3 region is CATSRDSTAREKLFF.

V usage is TRBV6-5 and J usage is TRBJ2-3; without DNA, the TCRdb call of TRBD1 cannot be checked. CDR1 is MNHEY, CDR2 SVGAGI, per germline. CDR3 length: 15 amino acids. The CDR3 is CASSYRAEGGDTQYF.

The V call is TRBV4-3, the J call TRBJ2-6; as DNA is missing, the TRBD1 call by TCRdb cannot be tested. Germline CDR1 reads LGHNA; CDR2 reads YSLEER. The CDR3 runs to 17 residues. The CDR3 spells CASSQDGGADGANVLTF.

V is TRBV19 and J is TRBJ1-2; TCRdb selects TRBD1, and the lack of DNA leaves this call unchecked. Germline assignment: CDR1 LNHDA and CDR2 SQIVND (reference sequence). This CDR3 contains 14 residues. This chain's CDR3 is CASRGTGDSSGYTF.

The V gene is TRBV15, the J gene TRBJ2-4; no DNA is available, so the TRBD1 call from TCRdb remains unchecked. CDR3 length: 18 residues. CDR1 is LNHNV and CDR2 is YYDKDF in the germline V gene (reference sequence). CDR3: CATSRELRGAGTKNIQYF.

The chain joins TRBV4-2 to TRBJ1-1; TCRdb names TRBD1, which stays unverified in the absence of DNA. The CDR3 loop spans 14 amino acids. Germline lookup yields CDR1 LGHNA and CDR2 YNFKEQ. CDR3 sequence reads: CASSRGWGEVEAFF.

The rearrangement uses TRBV6-2 or TRBV6-3 and TRBJ1-4; TCRdb's D call, TRBD1, is unchecked because there is no DNA. This CDR3 comprises 13 residues. Germline lookup yields CDR1 MNHEY and CDR2 SVGEGT. This CDR3 is CASSDRAAEKLFF.

The chain links TRBV12-3 or TRBV12-4 to TRBJ2-1. The CDR3 contains 15 residues. CDR3 protein: CASRVFSDSYNEQFF.

This clonotype registers medium-sized (0.01 to 0.1%) by frequency. This chain connects TRBV6-5 to TRBJ1-1. This CDR3 region has 14 residues. Germline V gene lookup returns CDR1 MNHEY and CDR2 SVGAGI. CDR3 loop: CASSYGEADTEAFF.

The rearrangement uses TRBV25-1 and TRBJ2-2; the D call from TCRdb, TRBD1, cannot be confirmed without DNA. The length of the CDR3 is 14 residues. Germline values: CDR1 MGHDK, CDR2 SYGVNS. CDR3 protein: CASSGTGVTGELFF.

The chain links TRBV4-3 to TRBJ2-1; the D gene TCRdb calls, TRBD2, cannot be checked with no DNA. This CDR3 contains 19 residues. Germline loops: CDR1 LGHNA, CDR2 YSLEER. CDR3 residues: CASSRSPGLAGGGYNEQFF.

The chain uses TRBV6-2 or TRBV6-3 and TRBJ2-7. There are 13 residues in the CDR3. Germline V gene data show CDR1 as MNHEY and CDR2 as SVGEGT. The CDR3 loop reads CASTAWRAYEQYF.

V is TRBV6-4 and J is TRBJ1-1; TCRdb lists TRBD1, though no DNA is available to test this call. This CDR3 is 14 amino acids long. Germline CDR1 MRHNA, CDR2 SNTAGT. CDR3 sequence reads: CASSGGPEDTEAFF.

This sequence joins TRBV4-2 and TRBJ2-1; TCRdb's assignment of TRBD2 cannot be checked, as there is no DNA. The V gene's germline CDR1 is LGHNA and CDR2 YNFKEQ. The CDR3 loop spans 16 amino acids. CDR3 sequence reads: CASSREAGGPSNEQFF.

The chain's CDR3 is CAWGPTSDIQYF. The genes are TRBV30 and TRBJ2-4; TCRdb names TRBD2, which stays unverified in the absence of DNA. CDR3 length equals 12 residues. Germline-derived CDR1 and CDR2 are GTSNPN and SVGIG (reference sequence). Looking up the rest from reference TRBV30 and TRBJ2-4 gives the full variable domain: SQTIHQWPATLVQPVGSPLSLECTVEGTSNPNLYWYRQAAGRGLQLLFYSVGIGQISSEVPQNLSASRPQDRQFILSSKKLLLSDSGFYLCAWGPTSDIQYFGAGTRLSVL.